This is a list of T cell receptor beta chains from one sample in a study of graft-versus-host responses after intestinal transplantation. The method was immunoSEQ multiplex PCR; TCRdb's version includes in-frame clones alone and lacks a portion of them. Here the sample spans 15,000 to 20,000 clones, 65% to 90% being singletons. This specimen consisted of ileum tissue, obtained about 19 months after intestinal transplantation. The receptors were gathered from a human patient who received an intestinal transplant, so some T cells may come from the graft donor. The CDR3 runs from the conserved cysteine through the conserved F or W. A D gene is named only where the DNA matches it firmly.

cdr3_aa cdr3_length v_call d_call
CATSRGKGHGYTF 13 TRBV15 NA
CASSLNVGAREKLFF 15 TRBV7-8 NA
CASSQDRGRDNEQFF 15 TRBV23-1 TRBD1
CSVDEQGKGFNEQFF 15 TRBV29-1 NA
CASSERQGIYEQYF 14 TRBV2 TRBD1
CASGRPGSSYEQYF 14 TRBV4-1 NA
CASSVGPDSNTEAFF 15 TRBV9 NA
CASGQGQGALFGTNEKLFF 19 TRBV12-5 TRBD1
CASSLQGTGELFF 13 TRBV6-6 NA
CAWSEQVGNQPQHF 14 TRBV30 NA
CASSVDGTVNTEAFF 15 TRBV9 TRBD1
CASSQDLTGQGEQYF 15 TRBV4-1 NA
CASSPQGWENTEAFF 15 TRBV18 NA
CASRGTSGAETQYF 14 TRBV5-6 TRBD2
CASRAGYGYTF 11 TRBV28 NA
CASSVLTTDTQYF 13 TRBV2 NA
CASSEANNQPQHF 13 TRBV10-2 NA
CASNAIGGLSHEQFF 15 TRBV28 NA
CASSGPERGGNAEKLFF 17 TRBV6-1 NA
CASSQVPAGAPTGELVF 17 TRBV4-2 TRBD2
CASRLSNEQFF 11 TRBV5-6 NA
CASSDAGGKNIQYF 14 TRBV6-1 TRBD1
CASSGTGTSGGADTQYF 17 TRBV2 TRBD2
CASSLAGTGTYGYTF 15 TRBV5-1 TRBD1
CAWSVTGDEQFF 12 TRBV30 NA
CASSAQTGAYTF 12 TRBV9 TRBD1
CASSYSGTSSGNTIYF 16 TRBV6-5 NA
CASSLGMDPTGLSF 14 TRBV5-6 TRBD1
CASKRQVANTGELFF 15 TRBV5-6 NA
CASSPGQGWPEAFF 14 TRBV10-2 TRBD1
CASSSNRGLGSPLHF 15 TRBV7-3 TRBD1
CASSPRAGGPMNTEAFF 17 TRBV18 TRBD1
CASSQDGEQYF 11 TRBV14 NA
CASSFEDTQYF 11 TRBV11-1 NA
CASSIPPYRGAGNQPQHF 18 TRBV19 TRBD1
CASSPAYEQYF 11 TRBV6-1 NA
CASSLAEKGPRAFF 14 TRBV7-9 NA
CASKPRSRGDEQFF 14 TRBV5-6 NA
CASSLSPGRNTGELFF 16 TRBV7-8 NA
CASSFYNEQFF 11 TRBV5-4 NA
CASSLLPPGTSGAETQYF 18 TRBV18 TRBD2
CSVLLRLGNTEAFF 14 TRBV29-1 NA
CASSEAGGSYNEQFF 15 TRBV6-1 NA
CASSYSRPGTEQPQHF 16 TRBV6-6 TRBD1
CASSLVPSGGGPNVLTF 17 TRBV7-9 TRBD2
CASSQDPLVRDTQYF 15 TRBV4-1 NA
CASSYSGVMNTEAFF 15 TRBV6-5 NA
CASSVLQETQYF 12 TRBV6-1 NA
CASSRTGDAVFF 12 TRBV28 NA
CASSLVVDSLRGYEQYF 17 TRBV7-9 NA
CASNEKMVNSPLHF 14 TRBV2 NA
CASSLTGVITGELFF 15 TRBV27 TRBD1